This T cell receptor (beta chain) was identified in a study of T cell changes during pregnancy in multiple sclerosis. The method was immunoSEQ multiplex PCR; TCRdb's version includes in-frame clones alone and lacks a portion of them. This repertoire shows 95,000 to 100,000 clones, 75% to 95% found once; its top ten account for over 2.5%. V shed 4 bases, J shed 2 bases, and the junction held 13 bases outside the gene matches. Germline CDR1 and CDR2: MRHNA and SNTAGT. This CDR3 has 20 residues. The rearrangement joins TRBV6-4 to TRBJ2-1, with 14 bases lining up with TRBD2. This TCR derives from a female donor with multiple sclerosis, enrolled in a pregnancy study. The specimen was peripheral blood, collected in the second trimester of pregnancy. The CDR3 spells CASSVFPTSGRAVTYNEQFF. The CDR3 region has the DNA TGTGCCAGCAGTGTGTTCCCGACTAGCGGGAGGGCCGTAACCTACAATGAGCAGTTCTTC.